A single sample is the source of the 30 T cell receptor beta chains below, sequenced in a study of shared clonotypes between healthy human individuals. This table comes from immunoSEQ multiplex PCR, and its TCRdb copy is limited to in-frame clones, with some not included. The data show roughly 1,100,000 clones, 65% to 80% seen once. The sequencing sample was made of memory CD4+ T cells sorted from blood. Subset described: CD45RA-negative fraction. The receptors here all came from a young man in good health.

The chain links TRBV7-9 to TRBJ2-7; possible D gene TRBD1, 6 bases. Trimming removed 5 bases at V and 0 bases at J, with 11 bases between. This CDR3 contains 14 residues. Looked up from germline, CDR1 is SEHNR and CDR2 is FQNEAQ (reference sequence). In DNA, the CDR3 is TGTGCCAGCAGCCAGACAGGAACCTCCTACGAGCAGTACTTC. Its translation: CASSQTGTSYEQYF.

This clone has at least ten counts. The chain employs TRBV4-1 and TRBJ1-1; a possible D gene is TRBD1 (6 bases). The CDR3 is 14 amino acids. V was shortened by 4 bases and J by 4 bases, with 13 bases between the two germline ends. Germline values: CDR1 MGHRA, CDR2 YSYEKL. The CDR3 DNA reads TGCGCCAGCAGCCCGAGGGGGGCGGGCACTGAAGCTTTCTTT. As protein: CASSPRGAGTEAFF.

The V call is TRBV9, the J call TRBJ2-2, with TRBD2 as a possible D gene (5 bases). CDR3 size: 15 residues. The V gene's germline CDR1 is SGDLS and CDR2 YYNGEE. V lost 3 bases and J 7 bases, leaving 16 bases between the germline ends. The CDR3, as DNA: TGTGCCAGCAGCGCGAAGGCTAGAGAGGGCGGGGAGCTGTTTTTT. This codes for CASSAKAREGGELFF.

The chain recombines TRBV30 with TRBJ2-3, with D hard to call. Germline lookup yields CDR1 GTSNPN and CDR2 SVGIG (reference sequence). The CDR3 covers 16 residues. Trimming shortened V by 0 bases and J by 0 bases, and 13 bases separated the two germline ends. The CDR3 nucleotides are TGTGCCTGGAGTGTTCATTTGGGCCGAAGCACAGATACGCAGTATTTT. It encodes CAWSVHLGRSTDTQYF.

The CDR3 protein is CASSPEFSDRENTEAFF. The DNA of the CDR3 is TGTGCCAGCTCCCCCGAATTTTCAGACAGGGAGAACACTGAAGCTTTCTTT. This chain connects TRBV18 to TRBJ1-1; TRBD1 agrees at 7 bases. V shed 6 bases and J 1 base; nucleotides not matched to a gene: 14. Germline values: CDR1 KGHSH, CDR2 LQKENI. This CDR3 has 17 amino acids.

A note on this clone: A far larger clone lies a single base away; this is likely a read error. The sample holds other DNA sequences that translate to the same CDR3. As DNA, the CDR3 is TGTGCCAGCAGTTTCCAGGGGAACACTGAAGCTTTCTTT. Amino acids: CASSFQGNTEAFF. The chain recombines TRBV6-6 with TRBJ1-1, with D possibly matching TRBD1 (5 bases). Germline V gene data show CDR1 as MNHNY and CDR2 as SVGAGI (reference sequence). The CDR3 covers 13 residues. The V end was cut by 4 bases, the J end by 1 base, with 7 bases between.

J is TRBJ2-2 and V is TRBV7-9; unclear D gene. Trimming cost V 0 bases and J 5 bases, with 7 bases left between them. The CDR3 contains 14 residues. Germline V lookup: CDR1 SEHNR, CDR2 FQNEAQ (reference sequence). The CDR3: CASSLAMGTGELFF. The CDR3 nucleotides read TGTGCCAGCAGCTTAGCGATGGGGACCGGGGAGCTGTTTTTT. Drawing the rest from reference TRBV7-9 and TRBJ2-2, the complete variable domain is DTGVSQNPRHKITKRGQNVTFRCDPISEHNRLYWYRQTLGQGPEFLTYFQNEAQLEKSRLLSDRFSAERPKGSFSTLEIQRTEQGDSAMYLCASSLAMGTGELFFGEGSRLTVL.

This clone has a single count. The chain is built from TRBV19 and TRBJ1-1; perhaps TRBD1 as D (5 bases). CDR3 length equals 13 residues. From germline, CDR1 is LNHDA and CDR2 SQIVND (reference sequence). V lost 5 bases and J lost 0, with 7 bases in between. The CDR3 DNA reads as TGTGCCAGTAGTCGGGGCATGAACACTGAAGCTTTCTTT. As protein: CASSRGMNTEAFF.

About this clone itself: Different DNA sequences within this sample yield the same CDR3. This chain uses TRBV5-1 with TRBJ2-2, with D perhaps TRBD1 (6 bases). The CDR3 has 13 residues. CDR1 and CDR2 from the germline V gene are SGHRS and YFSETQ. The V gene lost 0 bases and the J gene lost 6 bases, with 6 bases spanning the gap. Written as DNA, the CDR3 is TGCGCCAGCAGCTTGGACAGGGCCGGGGAGCTGTTTTTT. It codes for CASSLDRAGELFF.

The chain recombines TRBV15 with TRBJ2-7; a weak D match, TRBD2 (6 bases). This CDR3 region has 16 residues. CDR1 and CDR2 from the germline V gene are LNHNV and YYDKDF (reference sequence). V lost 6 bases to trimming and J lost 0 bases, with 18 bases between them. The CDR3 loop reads CATRVAGIGSSYEQYF. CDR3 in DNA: TGTGCCACCAGAGTCGCGGGGATTGGGTCCTCCTACGAGCAGTACTTC. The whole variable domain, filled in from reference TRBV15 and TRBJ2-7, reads DAMVIQNPRYQVTQFGKPVTLSCSQTLNHNVMYWYQQKSSQAPKLLFHYYDKDFNNEADTPDNFQSRRPNTSFCFLDIRSPGLGDTAMYLCATRVAGIGSSYEQYFGPGTRLTVT.

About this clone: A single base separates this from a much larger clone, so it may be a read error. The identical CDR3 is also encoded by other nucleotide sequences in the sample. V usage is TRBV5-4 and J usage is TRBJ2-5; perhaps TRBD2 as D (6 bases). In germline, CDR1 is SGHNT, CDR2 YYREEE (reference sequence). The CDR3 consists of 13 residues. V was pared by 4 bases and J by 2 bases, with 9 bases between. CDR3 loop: CASSRDFQETQYF. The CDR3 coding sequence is TGTGCCAGCAGCAGGGACTTTCAAGAGACCCAGTACTTC.

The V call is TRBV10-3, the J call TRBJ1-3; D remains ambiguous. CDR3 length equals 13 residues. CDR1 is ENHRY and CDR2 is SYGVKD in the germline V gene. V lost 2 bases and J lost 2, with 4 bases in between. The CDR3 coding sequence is TGTGCCATCAGTGAGACTCCTGGAAACACCATATATTTT. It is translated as CAISETPGNTIYF.

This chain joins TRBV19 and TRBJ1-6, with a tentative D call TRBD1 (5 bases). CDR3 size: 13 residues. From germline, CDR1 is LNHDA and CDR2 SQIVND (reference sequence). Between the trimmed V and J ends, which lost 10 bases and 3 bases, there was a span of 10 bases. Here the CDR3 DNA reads TGTGCCACCCAGACAGACTATAATTCACCCCTCCACTTT. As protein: CATQTDYNSPLHF.

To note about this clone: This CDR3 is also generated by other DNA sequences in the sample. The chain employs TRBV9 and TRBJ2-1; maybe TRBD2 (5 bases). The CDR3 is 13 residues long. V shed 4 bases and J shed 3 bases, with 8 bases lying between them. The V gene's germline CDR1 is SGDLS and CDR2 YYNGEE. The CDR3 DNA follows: TGTGCCAGCAGCTCCGGGGTCTACAATGAGCAGTTCTTC. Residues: CASSSGVYNEQFF.

CDR3 in DNA: TGTGCCAGCAGCTCGCTGGGGTTCGAGCGGGGCTCGTGGGGAGAGCAGTTCTTC. Translation gives CASSSLGFERGSWGEQFF. This chain links TRBV7-9 with TRBJ2-1; TRBD2 aligns across 7 bases. The CDR3 is 18 amino acids. The V gene's germline CDR1 is SEHNR and CDR2 FQNEAQ (reference sequence). V lost 4 bases to trimming and J lost 10 bases; unmatched junction nucleotides: 22.

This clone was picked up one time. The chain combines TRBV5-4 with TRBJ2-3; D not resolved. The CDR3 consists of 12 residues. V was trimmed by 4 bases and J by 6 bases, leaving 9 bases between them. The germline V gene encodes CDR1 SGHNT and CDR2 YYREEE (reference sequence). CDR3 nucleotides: TGTGCCAGCAGCGAGTACTCTGATACGCAGTATTTT. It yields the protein CASSEYSDTQYF.

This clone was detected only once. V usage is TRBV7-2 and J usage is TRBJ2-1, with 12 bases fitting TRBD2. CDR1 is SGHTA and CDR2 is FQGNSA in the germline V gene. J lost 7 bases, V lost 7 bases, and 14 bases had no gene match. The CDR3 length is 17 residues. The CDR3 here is CASTLLPLAGGLNEQFF. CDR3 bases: TGTGCCAGCACCCTCCTCCCTCTAGCGGGAGGGCTTAATGAGCAGTTCTTC.

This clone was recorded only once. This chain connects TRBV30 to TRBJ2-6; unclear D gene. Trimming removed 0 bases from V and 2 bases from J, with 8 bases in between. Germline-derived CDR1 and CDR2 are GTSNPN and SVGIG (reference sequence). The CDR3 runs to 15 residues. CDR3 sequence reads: CAWSVNLAGANVLTF. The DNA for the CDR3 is TGTGCCTGGAGTGTAAATTTGGCTGGGGCCAACGTCCTGACTTTC.

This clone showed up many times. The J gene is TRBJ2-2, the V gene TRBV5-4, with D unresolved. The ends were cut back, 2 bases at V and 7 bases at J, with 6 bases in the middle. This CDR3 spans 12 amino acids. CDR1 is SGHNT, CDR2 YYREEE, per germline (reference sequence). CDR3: CASSFRYGELFF. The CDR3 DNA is TGTGCCAGCAGCTTCCGATACGGGGAGCTGTTTTTT.

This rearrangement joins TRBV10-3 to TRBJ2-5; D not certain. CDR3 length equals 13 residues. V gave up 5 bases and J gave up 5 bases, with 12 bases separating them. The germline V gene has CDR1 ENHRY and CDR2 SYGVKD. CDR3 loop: CAISLGEGETQYF. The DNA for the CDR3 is TGTGCCATCAGTCTTGGCGAAGGGGAGACCCAGTACTTC.

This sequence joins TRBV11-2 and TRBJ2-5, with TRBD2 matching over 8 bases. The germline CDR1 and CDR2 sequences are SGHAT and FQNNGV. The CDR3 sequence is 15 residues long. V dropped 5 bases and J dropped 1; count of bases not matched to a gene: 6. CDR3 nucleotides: TGTGCCAGCAGCACCTTAGCGGGACCCCAAGAGACCCAGTACTTC. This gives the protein CASSTLAGPQETQYF.

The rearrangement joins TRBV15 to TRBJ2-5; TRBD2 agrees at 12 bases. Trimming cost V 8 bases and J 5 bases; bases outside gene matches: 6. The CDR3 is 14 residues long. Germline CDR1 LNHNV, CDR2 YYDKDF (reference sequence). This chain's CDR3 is CATALAGGQETQYF. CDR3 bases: TGTGCCACCGCCCTAGCGGGGGGGCAGGAGACCCAGTACTTC. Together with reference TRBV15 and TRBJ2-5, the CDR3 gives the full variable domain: DAMVIQNPRYQVTQFGKPVTLSCSQTLNHNVMYWYQQKSSQAPKLLFHYYDKDFNNEADTPDNFQSRRPNTSFCFLDIRSPGLGDTAMYLCATALAGGQETQYFGPGTRLLVL.

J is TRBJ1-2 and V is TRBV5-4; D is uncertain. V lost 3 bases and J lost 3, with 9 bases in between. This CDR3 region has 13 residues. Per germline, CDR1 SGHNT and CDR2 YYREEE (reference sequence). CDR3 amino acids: CASSSTWDYGYTF. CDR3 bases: TGTGCCAGCAGCTCAACATGGGACTATGGCTACACCTTC. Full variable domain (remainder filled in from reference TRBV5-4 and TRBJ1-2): ETGVTQSPTHLIKTRGQQVTLRCSSQSGHNTVSWYQQALGQGPQFIFQYYREEENGRGNFPPRFSGLQFPNYSSELNVNALELDDSALYLCASSSTWDYGYTFGSGTRLTVV.

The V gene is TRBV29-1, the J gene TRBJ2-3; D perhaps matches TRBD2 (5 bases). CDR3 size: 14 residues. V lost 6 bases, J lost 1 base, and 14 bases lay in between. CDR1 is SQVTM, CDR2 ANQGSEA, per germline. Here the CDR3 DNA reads TGCAGCGTGAACGAGAGGGCGGGCACAGATACGCAGTATTTT. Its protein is CSVNERAGTDTQYF.

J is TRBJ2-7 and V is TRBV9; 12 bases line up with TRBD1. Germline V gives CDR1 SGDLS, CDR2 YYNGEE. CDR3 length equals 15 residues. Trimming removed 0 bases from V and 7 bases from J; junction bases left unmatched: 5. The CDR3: CASSVEGQGAREQYF. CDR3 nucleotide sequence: TGTGCCAGCAGCGTAGAGGGACAGGGGGCGCGGGAGCAGTACTTC. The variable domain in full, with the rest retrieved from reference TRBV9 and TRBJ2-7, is DSGVTQTPKHLITATGQRVTLRCSPRSGDLSVYWYQQSLDQGLQFLIQYYNGEERAKGNILERFSAQQFPDLHSELNLSSLELGDSALYFCASSVEGQGAREQYFGPGTRLTVT.

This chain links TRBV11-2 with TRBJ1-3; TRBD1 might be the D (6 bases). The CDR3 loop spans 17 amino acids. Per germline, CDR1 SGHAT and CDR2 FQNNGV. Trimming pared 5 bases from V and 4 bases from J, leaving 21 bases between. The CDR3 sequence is CASSPNAGAMGGNTIYF. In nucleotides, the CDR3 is TGTGCCAGCAGCCCGAACGCAGGGGCCATGGGAGGAAACACCATATATTTT.

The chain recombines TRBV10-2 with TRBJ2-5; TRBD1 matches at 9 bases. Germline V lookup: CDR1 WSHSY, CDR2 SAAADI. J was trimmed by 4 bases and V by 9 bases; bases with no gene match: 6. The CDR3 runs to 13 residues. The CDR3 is CASTGQGRETQYF. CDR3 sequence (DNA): TGCGCCAGTACGGGACAGGGTCGAGAGACCCAGTACTTC.

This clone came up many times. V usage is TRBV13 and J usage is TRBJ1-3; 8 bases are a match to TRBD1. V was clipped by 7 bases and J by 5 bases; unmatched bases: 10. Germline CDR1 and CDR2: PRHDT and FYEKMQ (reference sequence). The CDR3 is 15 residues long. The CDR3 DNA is TGTGCCAGCAACGAGCGGACAGGGTTGAGAAACACCATATATTTT. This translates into CASNERTGLRNTIYF.

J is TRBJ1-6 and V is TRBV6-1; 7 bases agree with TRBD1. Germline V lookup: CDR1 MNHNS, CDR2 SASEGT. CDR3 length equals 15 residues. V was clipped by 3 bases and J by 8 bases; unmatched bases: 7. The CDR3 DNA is TGTGCCAGCAGTGAGACCCCGAGGGGGCATTCACCCCTCCACTTT. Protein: CASSETPRGHSPLHF.

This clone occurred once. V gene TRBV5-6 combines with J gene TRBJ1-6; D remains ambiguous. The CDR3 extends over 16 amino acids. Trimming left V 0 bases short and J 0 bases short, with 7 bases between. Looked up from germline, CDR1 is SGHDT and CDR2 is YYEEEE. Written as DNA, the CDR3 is TGTGCCAGCAGCTTGGACGCCGCCTCCTATAATTCACCCCTCCACTTT. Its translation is CASSLDAASYNSPLHF.